The clone carrying this TCR beta chain was observed at least ten times. Its matching antigen is unknown. Germline V CDR1 and CDR2: SQVTM, ANQGSEA. The CDR3 is 10 amino acids. V was trimmed by 6 bases and J by 2 bases, leaving 4 bases between them. This sample is drawn from a study of T cells in Graves' hyperthyroidism and ophthalmopathy. Findings and caveats of the study: A model of 13 V-J features distinguished ophthalmopathy from stable hyperthyroidism.

From RNA transcripts, TCR beta CDR3 regions were amplified. With the HTBI primer set, the TCR CDR3 went through a first round of RT-PCR. MiXCR, run by TCRdb on the multiplex PCR reads, gives a single entry per CDR3 protein. The data show roughly 510,000 distinct CDR3 sequences, 46% seen once. The V and J genes are TRBV29-1 and TRBJ2-5; unclear D gene. This TCR was sampled from an adult woman with Graves' disease, either hyperthyroidism or ophthalmopathy (not recorded which). Source material: peripheral blood or thyroid tissue (not recorded which). The CDR3 region is CSVDQETQYF. In DNA form, the CDR3 reads TGCAGCGTAGATCAAGAGACCCAGTACTTC.